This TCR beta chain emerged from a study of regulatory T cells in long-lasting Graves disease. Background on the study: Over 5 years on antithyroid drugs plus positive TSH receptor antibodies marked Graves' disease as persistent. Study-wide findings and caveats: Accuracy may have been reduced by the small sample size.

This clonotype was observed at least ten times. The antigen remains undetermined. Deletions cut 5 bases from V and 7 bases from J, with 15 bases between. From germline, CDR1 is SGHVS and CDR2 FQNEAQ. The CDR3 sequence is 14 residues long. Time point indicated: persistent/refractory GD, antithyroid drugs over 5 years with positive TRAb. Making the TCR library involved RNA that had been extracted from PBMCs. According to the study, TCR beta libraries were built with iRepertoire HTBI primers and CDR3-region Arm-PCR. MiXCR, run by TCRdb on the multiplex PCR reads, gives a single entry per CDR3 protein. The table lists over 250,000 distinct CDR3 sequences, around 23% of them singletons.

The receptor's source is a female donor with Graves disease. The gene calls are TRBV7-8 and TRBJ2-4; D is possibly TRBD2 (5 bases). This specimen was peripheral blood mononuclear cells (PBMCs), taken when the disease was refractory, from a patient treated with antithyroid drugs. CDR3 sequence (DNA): TGTGCCAGCAGCCCGTTTGGGCGCGGGAACATTCAGTACTTC. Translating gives CASSPFGRGNIQYF.